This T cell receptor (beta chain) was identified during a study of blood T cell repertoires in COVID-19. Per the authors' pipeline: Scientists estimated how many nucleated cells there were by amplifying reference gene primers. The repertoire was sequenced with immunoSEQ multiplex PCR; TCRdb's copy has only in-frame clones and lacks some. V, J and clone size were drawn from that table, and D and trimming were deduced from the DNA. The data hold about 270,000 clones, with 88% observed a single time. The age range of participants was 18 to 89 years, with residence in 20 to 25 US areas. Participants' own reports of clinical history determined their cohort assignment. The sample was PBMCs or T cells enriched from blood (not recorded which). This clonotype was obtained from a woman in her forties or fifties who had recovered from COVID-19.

The CDR3 DNA follows: TGTGCCAGCAGTTACTCCTCAGATAGCAATCAGCCCCAGCATTTT. Translating it yields CASSYSSDSNQPQHF. J is TRBJ1-5 and V is TRBV6-2 or TRBV6-3; no definite D call. Trimming took 0 bases from V and 0 from J, leaving 6 bases between them. Looked up from germline, CDR1 is MNHEY and CDR2 is SVGEGT. The CDR3 totals 15 residues.